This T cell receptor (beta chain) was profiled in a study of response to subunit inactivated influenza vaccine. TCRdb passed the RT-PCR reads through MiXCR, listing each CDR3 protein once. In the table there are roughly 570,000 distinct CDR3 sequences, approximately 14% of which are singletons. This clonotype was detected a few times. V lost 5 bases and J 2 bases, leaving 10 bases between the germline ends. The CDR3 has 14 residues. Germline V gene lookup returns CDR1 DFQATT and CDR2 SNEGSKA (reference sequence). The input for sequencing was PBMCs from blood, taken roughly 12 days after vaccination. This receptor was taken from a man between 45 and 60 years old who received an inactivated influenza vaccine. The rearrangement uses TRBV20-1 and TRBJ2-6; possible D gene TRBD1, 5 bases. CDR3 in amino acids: CSADQGPGANVLTF. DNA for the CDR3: TGCAGTGCTGACCAGGGCCCTGGGGCCAACGTCCTGACTTTC.